Following are 20 T cell receptor beta chains from one sample sequenced in a study of control samples from healthy donors and cancer patients. Clones were read by immunoSEQ multiplex PCR, and TCRdb kept only the in-frame ones, dropping some. Of 130,000 to 150,000 clones in the sample, roughly 94% were seen once. Sequencing was performed on PBMCs. The receptors derive from a man aged 55 to 69 with colorectal cancer.

This chain links TRBV4-1 with TRBJ2-2; 10 nucleotides align to TRBD2. Trimming cost V 3 bases and J 4 bases; bases outside gene matches: 17. In germline, CDR1 is MGHRA, CDR2 YSYEKL. The CDR3 covers 20 residues. The CDR3 DNA sequence: TGCGCCAGCAGCCAGGACGCTAGCGGGAGCCATGTATCGAGCACCGGGGAGCTGTTTTTT. It yields the protein CASSQDASGSHVSSTGELFF.

The chain combines TRBV18 with TRBJ1-2; D is possibly TRBD1 (5 bases). Germline V gene data show CDR1 as KGHSH and CDR2 as LQKENI. The CDR3 is 16 amino acids. The V gene lost 3 bases and the J gene lost 2 bases, with 16 bases spanning the gap. The CDR3 reads CASSPSREAFNYGYTF. The CDR3 DNA sequence: TGTGCCAGCTCACCTAGCAGGGAGGCATTCAACTATGGCTACACCTTC.

This chain joins TRBV27 and TRBJ1-1, with D perhaps matching TRBD1 (5 bases). CDR3 size: 15 residues. Trimming shortened V by 6 bases and J by 5 bases, and 19 bases separated the two germline ends. The germline V gene has CDR1 MNHEY and CDR2 SMNVEV (reference sequence). The CDR3 DNA reads TGTGCCAGCAGCAAATGGACGGGGGAGGAGACTGAAGCTTTCTTT. It is translated as CASSKWTGEETEAFF.

The rearrangement joins TRBV15 to TRBJ2-3, with D perhaps TRBD1 (5 bases). V was trimmed by 1 base and J by 1 base, leaving 15 bases between them. The CDR3 extends over 17 amino acids. Germline V lookup: CDR1 LNHNV, CDR2 YYDKDF (reference sequence). DNA for the CDR3: TGTGCCACCAGCAGAGGTCTGACAGCTATACGCACAGATACGCAGTATTTT. Translated, it gives CATSRGLTAIRTDTQYF.

The chain couples TRBV27 to TRBJ1-5; the D gene is possibly TRBD1 (6 bases). The CDR3 consists of 14 residues. CDR1 is MNHEY and CDR2 is SMNVEV in the germline V gene (reference sequence). The germline V and J ends were trimmed by 9 bases and 2 bases, with 14 bases remaining between them. DNA for the CDR3: TGTGCCAGTCGACCAGGGGTAGGCAATCAGCCCCAGCATTTT. It encodes CASRPGVGNQPQHF.

The V call is TRBV7-9, the J call TRBJ1-1, with 7 bases that match TRBD1. Germline assignment: CDR1 SEHNR and CDR2 FQNEAQ (reference sequence). This CDR3 has 16 amino acids. V shed 1 base, J shed 5 bases, and the junction held 10 bases outside the gene matches. CDR3 DNA sequence: TGTGCCAGCAGCTTAGTCGTCCTAAGGGGGCTGACTGAAGCTTTCTTT. The encoded protein is CASSLVVLRGLTEAFF.

This rearrangement joins TRBV6-5 to TRBJ1-2; possible D gene TRBD1, 5 bases. The germline V gene has CDR1 MNHEY and CDR2 SVGAGI. CDR3 length: 12 residues. The germline V and J ends were trimmed by 7 bases and 4 bases, with 10 bases remaining between them. The CDR3 reads CASNGDAYGYTF. CDR3 nucleotides: TGTGCCAGCAATGGGGACGCCTATGGCTACACCTTC.

The sample holds one count of this clone. The CDR3 loop reads CASSQLDATATFF. CDR3 sequence (DNA): TGTGCCAGCAGTCAGCTCGACGCGACAGCGACGTTTTTT. This chain connects TRBV12-3 or TRBV12-4 to TRBJ1-4; possibly TRBD1 for D (5 bases). Trimming cost V 5 bases and J 16 bases, with 20 bases left between them. The CDR3 runs 13 residues.

This clone was seen a single time. The V call is TRBV7-9, the J call TRBJ1-4; the D is unclear. In germline, CDR1 is SEHNR, CDR2 FQNEAQ (reference sequence). The germline V and J ends were trimmed by 5 bases and 0 bases, with 13 bases remaining between them. The CDR3 runs 16 residues. The CDR3 coding sequence is TGTGCCAGCAGCCCAGGACGGCTTGCAACTAATGAAAAACTGTTTTTT. Protein: CASSPGRLATNEKLFF.

V usage is TRBV6-5 and J usage is TRBJ1-5, with D perhaps TRBD1 (6 bases). Looked up from germline, CDR1 is MNHEY and CDR2 is SVGAGI. CDR3 size: 15 residues. The ends were cut back, 6 bases at V and 1 base at J, with 13 bases in the middle. The CDR3 bases are TGTGCCAGCAGCCAAGGGGGAGCCAGCAATCAGCCCCAGCATTTT. It translates to CASSQGGASNQPQHF.

The chain has TRBV19 and TRBJ1-1; 10 positions agree with TRBD1. From germline, CDR1 is LNHDA and CDR2 SQIVND (reference sequence). The CDR3 totals 16 residues. V was clipped by 3 bases and J by 5 bases; unmatched bases: 9. CDR3 sequence: CASSIPTGQGKTEAFF. CDR3 bases: TGTGCCAGTAGTATCCCCACGGGACAGGGGAAAACTGAAGCTTTCTTT.

The V gene is TRBV19, the J gene TRBJ1-5; D uncertain. V dropped 3 bases and J dropped 1 base, with 13 bases sitting between them. The CDR3 is made up of 16 amino acids. Germline CDR1 is LNHDA and CDR2 is SQIVND (reference sequence). CDR3 sequence reads: CASSISTLGSNQPQHF. As DNA, the CDR3 is TGTGCCAGTAGTATCAGTACCTTAGGCAGCAATCAGCCCCAGCATTTT.

The chain recombines TRBV6-5 with TRBJ2-7; TRBD1 aligns across 8 bases. The J segment lost 3 bases and the V segment lost 6 bases, leaving 7 bases of the junction unmatched. The CDR3 has 14 residues. Germline V gives CDR1 MNHEY, CDR2 SVGAGI. CDR3 coding DNA: TGTGCCAGCAGGCGCGGACAGGGAGTCTACGAGCAGTACTTC. This gives the protein CASRRGQGVYEQYF.

The chain employs TRBV6-2 or TRBV6-3 and TRBJ1-2; unclear D gene. CDR3 length: 12 amino acids. The V end lost 5 bases, the J end lost 7 bases, and 11 bases lay between the germline ends. Germline V gene lookup returns CDR1 MNHEY and CDR2 SVGEGT. CDR3 bases: TGTGCCAGCAGTACCACCCTCGTTGGCTACACCTTC. The encoded protein is CASSTTLVGYTF.

In DNA form, the CDR3 reads TGTGCCAGTAGTATCCAGACAGGGGGCGACTATGGCTACACCTTC. Translated, it gives CASSIQTGGDYGYTF. This chain connects TRBV19 to TRBJ1-2, with TRBD1 identical over 10 bases. In germline, CDR1 is LNHDA, CDR2 SQIVND (reference sequence). The V segment lost 3 bases and the J segment 3 bases; nucleotides outside the gene matches: 4. This CDR3 contains 15 residues.

The V call is TRBV7-2, the J call TRBJ2-7; D not resolved. Germline CDR1 SGHTA, CDR2 FQGNSA. The CDR3 length is 15 residues. Trimming took 0 bases from V and 4 from J, leaving 13 bases between them. CDR3 nucleotides: TGTGCCAGCAGCTTAGCGGCTAGTATAGGTTACGAGCAGTACTTC. It translates to CASSLAASIGYEQYF.

V and J are TRBV6-6 and TRBJ2-2; tentatively, D is TRBD1 (6 bases). The CDR3 spans 14 residues. Germline V CDR1 and CDR2: MNHNY, SVGAGI (reference sequence). The germline V and J ends were trimmed by 5 bases and 0 bases, with 7 bases remaining between them. CDR3 amino acids: CASSRTANTGELFF. As DNA, the CDR3 is TGTGCCAGCAGTCGGACAGCGAACACCGGGGAGCTGTTTTTT.

The chain recombines TRBV6-2 or TRBV6-3 with TRBJ1-1, with no clear D. Trimming took 2 bases from V and 10 from J, leaving 14 bases between them. The CDR3 spans 13 residues. Germline V lookup: CDR1 MNHEY, CDR2 SVGEGT. The CDR3 reads CASSYEFLLRAFF. As DNA, the CDR3 is TGTGCCAGCAGTTACGAGTTTTTGCTTAGAGCTTTCTTT.

This clone was seen only once. J is TRBJ2-1 and V is TRBV7-9, with a possible D match to TRBD2 (7 bases). V was shortened by 1 base and J by 3 bases, with 16 bases between the two germline ends. This CDR3 comprises 17 residues. CDR1 is SEHNR, CDR2 FQNEAQ, per germline (reference sequence). CDR3: CASSLGNGGPNYNEQFF. CDR3 coding DNA: TGTGCCAGCAGCTTAGGAAACGGGGGGCCAAACTACAATGAGCAGTTCTTC. The variable domain in full, with the rest retrieved from reference TRBV7-9 and TRBJ2-1, is DTGVSQNPRHKITKRGQNVTFRCDPISEHNRLYWYRQTLGQGPEFLTYFQNEAQLEKSRLLSDRFSAERPKGSFSTLEIQRTEQGDSAMYLCASSLGNGGPNYNEQFFGPGTRLTVL.

The V and J genes are TRBV11-2 and TRBJ2-5; D gene unclear. V lost 0 bases, J lost 5 bases, and 4 bases lay in between. There are 12 residues in the CDR3. The germline gives CDR1 SGHAT, CDR2 FQNNGV. CDR3 bases: TGTGCCAGCAGCTTAGATTTGGAGACCCAGTACTTC. The encoded protein is CASSLDLETQYF.